This TCR beta chain was observed in a study of shared clonotypes between healthy human individuals (dated by TCRdb to 2020 to 2021). With respect to the entire study: Two women and a few men aged 18 to 49 years were included in the cohort. Per donor, leukapheresis produced somewhere between about 0.94 and 10 billion PBMCs. For each donor, CD4 naive and CD4 memory were each run on three plates, CD8 naive on two plates, and CD8 memory on one plate. Libraries were prepared and TCR repertoires were sequenced by different laboratories using diverse techniques, in order to increase sequencing depth and limit assay-specific biases. To estimate repertoire size and how much clonotype sharing occurs between individuals, the study deeply sequenced the blood TCR repertoires of 5 or 6 healthy adults.

TCR CDR3 regions were amplified from genomic DNA by multiplex PCR using the deep immunoSEQ assay. For each cell subset, the extracted genomic DNA was distributed evenly across all wells of several immunoSEQ 96-well plates, and each plate served as one replicate. For sorted subsets, each replicate PCR was loaded with about 200 ng genomic DNA, equivalent to about 33,000 T cell genomes. The purified libraries were quantified using a Qubit 3.0 fluorometer, sized with a Bioanalyzer 2100, and then quantified again using the KAPA Library Quantification kit. Each immunoSEQ 96-well plate was sequenced on its own single-read 150-cycle Illumina NextSeq 550 flow cell. The authors processed their data as follows. Because the immunoSEQ output included only junctional sequences and no quality scores, the filtering could not be the same as the filtering used for full-length reads. Sequences were annotated with PyIR, a Python wrapper for IgBLAST v1.9, using IMGT germline references to assign V/J genes and CDR3. Any read was removed if the V/J assignment was weak (E-value above 1e-6), the CDR3 was missing, or the read contained stop codons, out-of-frame junctions, or ambiguous translated residues. A V3J clonotype was defined by an identical inferred V gene, J gene, and CDR3 amino acid sequence. To compute the percentage overlap between repertoires, the number of shared unique clonotypes was divided by the size of the smaller repertoire. RTK rarefaction, the Chao1 estimator, and Recon v2.1 estimates of unobserved clonotypes were used to assess repertoire richness. Generation probabilities for all TCRbeta clonotypes obtained by the gDNA method from a handful of donors were computed using OLGA. TCRdb carries this immuneACCESS record with in-frame sequences only. Its versions omit some clonotypes, under half of them owing to an unresolved V gene in the studies checked, with the rest unexplained. V and J calls and clone size are copied from that table; D and trimming were computed from the DNA. The sample records around 1.9 million clones, 93% of which are singletons. The top ten clonotypes cover 1.5% to 2% of the sample.

The investigation overall reported the following: Clonotypes shared by all four sorted-subset donors showed higher generation probabilities than non-shared clonotypes. Sampling was restricted to blood, and TCR repertoires in tissue are likely to differ from TCR repertoires in blood. Estimated clonotype richness was generally larger for naive than for memory subsets. When a handful of donors were compared, the shared fraction of clonotypes was about 5% for naive CD4, 3% to 4% for naive CD8, more than 2% for memory CD4, and approximately 0.4% for memory CD8. The small number of donors limited the genetic and exposure-history diversity represented. Based on pairwise subsampling, the degree of clonotype sharing among donors was expected to be affected by sequencing depth. Even with the large sequencing depth, rarefaction of the sorted-subset datasets indicated that sequencing was incomplete.

CD8 naive samples were obtained by positive selection for CCR7 among CD45RO-negative cells, yielding a CD45RA+CCR7+ population from which TemRA cells were excluded. The donors were healthy, HIV-negative adults who had no recently reported acute infections or vaccinations. Only Caucasian adults living in Nashville, Tennessee, USA were represented among the donors. Blood was collected by leukapheresis, and PBMCs were isolated by Ficoll-Histopaque density gradient centrifugation and then cryopreserved in liquid nitrogen vapor phase. Analytical flow cytometry was used to check the purity and quantity of each magnetically sorted T cell population. From each sorted fraction, genomic DNA was isolated and quantified by UV absorbance on a Nanodrop 2000c. In the case of this clone: Its antigen specificity is not known. There are no base qualities to consult, and no much larger clone falls within one base.

Measured from the cysteine to the phenylalanine, the CDR3 is 15 residues long. This entry keeps only the CDR3 DNA: 45 bases, framed from base 1. V lost 4 bases and J lost 7 bases, and the count of bases not matched to a germline gene is 11. CDR1 is given as SGDLS and CDR2 as YYNGEE, both from the germline V gene. The V gene is TRBV9 and the J gene is TRBJ2-1, and 7 bases in between align with TRBD1. This TCR derives from a man in his late teens or twenties in good health. Some clones in this sample may be carry-over from other donors' samples. Sequenced sample: naive CD8+ T cells from PBMCs. The cell subset or site tag for this specimen amounts to: CD45RA+CCR7+. CDR3 region: CASSPTGTVVNEQFF. The nucleotide sequence reads TGTGCCAGCAGCCCAACAGGGACAGTCGTAAATGAGCAGTTCTTC.